This TCR beta chain emerged from a study of T cells after posttransplantation cyclophosphamide. Study conclusions and caveats: Later post-transplant blood repertoires were often dominated by donor CD8+ memory clones. Tissue-infiltrating T cells from skin or gut overlapped little with blood T cells.

Only in-frame clones appear in the TCRdb table, and some are missing; sequencing was by immunoSEQ multiplex PCR. This sample has 45,000 to 55,000 clones, each found more than once. V lost 4 bases and J lost 3, with 10 bases in between. The length of the CDR3 is 14 residues. From germline, CDR1 is SGDLS and CDR2 YYNGEE. Peripheral blood was collected from the related graft donor on the marrow donation day. This clone came up many times. The antigen is not known. This TCR derives from a middle-aged man in good health, CMV-negative, and a related stem cell transplant donor. The sequenced sample was PBMCs. The chain is built from TRBV9 and TRBJ1-4; D is ambiguous. CDR3 sequence (DNA): TGTGCCAGCAGCCGAGGGTCAGCTAATGAAAAACTGTTTTTT. Residues: CASSRGSANEKLFF.